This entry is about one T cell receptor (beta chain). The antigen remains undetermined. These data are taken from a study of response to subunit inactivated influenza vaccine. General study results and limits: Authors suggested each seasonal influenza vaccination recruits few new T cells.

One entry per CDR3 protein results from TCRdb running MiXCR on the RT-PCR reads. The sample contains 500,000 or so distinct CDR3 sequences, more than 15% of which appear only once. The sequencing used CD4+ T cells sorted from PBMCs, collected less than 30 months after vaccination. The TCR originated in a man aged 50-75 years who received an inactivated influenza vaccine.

In DNA, the CDR3 is TGTGCCAGCAGCCGGGACAGGGAGCAGTTCTTC. Translation: CASSRDREQFF. The rearrangement joins TRBV7-9 to TRBJ2-1; TRBD1 aligns across 8 bases. The CDR3 has 11 amino acids. Germline V gene lookup returns CDR1 SEHNR and CDR2 FQNEAQ (reference sequence). V shed 5 bases, J shed 10 bases, and the junction held 1 base outside the gene matches.